These 13 T cell receptor beta chains came from one sample sequenced in a study of cytomegalovirus exposure and HLA in healthy donors. The PCR used 60 Vbeta and 13 Jbeta primers. Profiling relied on immunoSEQ multiplex PCR, and the TCRdb table lists in-frame clones only, not all of them. The table shows hundreds of thousands of clones, with roughly 81% occurring only once. Sequencing input: PBMCs. These receptors all stem from a girl aged 2-10 years in good health and CMV-seronegative.

The chain uses TRBV2 and TRBJ2-7; D possibly corresponds to TRBD2 (6 bases). From germline, CDR1 is SNHLY and CDR2 FYNNEI. V was cut by 10 bases and J by 4 bases, with 14 bases left in between. The CDR3 runs to 12 residues. CDR3 bases: TGTGCCACGACTAGGCTGCGGTACGAGCAGTACTTC. Translation gives CATTRLRYEQYF.

V usage is TRBV4-2 and J usage is TRBJ2-4; 12 nucleotides align to TRBD2. There are 19 residues in the CDR3. CDR1 LGHNA and CDR2 YNFKEQ come from the germline V gene. V shed 1 base and J 4 bases; nucleotides not matched to a gene: 11. Here the CDR3 reads CASSQGTSGVFQGKNIQYF. CDR3 in DNA: TGTGCCAGCAGCCAAGGGACTAGCGGGGTCTTTCAGGGTAAAAACATTCAGTACTTC.

This clone was seen once. The chain has TRBV5-6 and TRBJ2-7; 9 bases match TRBD2. This CDR3 region has 15 residues. The junction had 6 bases not matched to a gene; V was cut back by 4 bases and J by 1 base. The germline V gene has CDR1 SGHDT and CDR2 YYEEEE. This CDR3 is CASSPSGLASYEQYF. As DNA, the CDR3 is TGTGCCAGCAGCCCCTCGGGACTAGCATCCTACGAGCAGTACTTC. Combining the CDR3 with reference TRBV5-6 and TRBJ2-7 gives the whole variable domain DAGVTQSPTHLIKTRGQQVTLRCSPKSGHDTVSWYQQALGQGPQFIFQYYEEEERQRGNFPDRFSGHQFPNYSSELNVNALLLGDSALYLCASSPSGLASYEQYFGPGTRLTVT.

The table lists this clone with a count of one. The V call is TRBV18, the J call TRBJ2-1; TRBD1 might be the D (5 bases). V was trimmed by 3 bases and J by 6 bases, leaving 9 bases between them. Germline values: CDR1 KGHSH, CDR2 LQKENI. The CDR3 consists of 13 residues. The CDR3 loop reads CASSPKGPNEQFF. CDR3 nucleotides: TGTGCCAGCTCACCGAAGGGGCCCAATGAGCAGTTCTTC.

CDR3 DNA: TGTGCCAGCAGCTTTGACAGGACCCCCGGGGAACTGTTTTTT. Protein product: CASSFDRTPGELFF. The chain links TRBV11-2 to TRBJ1-4, with D possibly being TRBD1 (6 bases). The germline CDR1 and CDR2 sequences are SGHAT and FQNNGV. This CDR3 spans 14 amino acids. The V end was cut by 3 bases, the J end by 12 bases, with 17 bases between.

J is TRBJ1-1 and V is TRBV19, with a tentative D call TRBD1 (6 bases). The CDR3 runs to 15 residues. Deletions cut 7 bases from V and 1 base from J, with 16 bases between. Germline values: CDR1 LNHDA, CDR2 SQIVND (reference sequence). In nucleotides, the CDR3 is TGTGCCAGTATATTCTGGGGACACCCGAACACTGAAGCTTTCTTT. Translating it yields CASIFWGHPNTEAFF.

The chain couples TRBV4-1 to TRBJ2-1; TRBD2 aligns across 10 bases. The CDR3 is 16 amino acids. Germline CDR1 and CDR2: MGHRA and YSYEKL. The trim removed 4 bases at V and 0 bases at J, leaving 3 bases unmatched. As DNA, the CDR3 is TGCGCCAGCAGCCCTAGCGGGAGAGGCTCCTACAATGAGCAGTTCTTC. Its protein is CASSPSGRGSYNEQFF.

The chain uses TRBV19 and TRBJ1-5; maybe TRBD1 (5 bases). The V end was cut by 5 bases, the J end by 7 bases, with 12 bases between. The V gene's germline CDR1 is LNHDA and CDR2 SQIVND (reference sequence). The CDR3 extends over 13 amino acids. CDR3 sequence: CASSSGSEQPQHF. Written as DNA, the CDR3 is TGTGCCAGTAGTTCAGGGTCCGAGCAGCCCCAGCATTTT.

V and J are TRBV7-9 and TRBJ2-3; 8 nucleotides agree with TRBD2. The CDR3 is 17 amino acids. CDR1 is SEHNR and CDR2 is FQNEAQ in the germline V gene (reference sequence). Trimming removed 6 bases from V and 1 base from J; junction bases left unmatched: 12. CDR3 in amino acids: CASSPRGGRPRTDTQYF. The CDR3, as DNA: TGTGCCAGCAGTCCCCGGGGGGGCAGGCCTCGCACAGATACGCAGTATTTT.

This chain connects TRBV4-1 to TRBJ1-2; 9 nucleotides agree with TRBD1. V dropped 5 bases and J dropped 2; count of bases not matched to a gene: 0. Germline V CDR1 and CDR2: MGHRA, YSYEKL. CDR3 length: 13 amino acids. The CDR3 DNA reads TGCGCCAGCAGCGGGACAGGGAACTATGGCTACACCTTC. Translating gives CASSGTGNYGYTF.

Concerning this clone itself: The conserved closing phenylalanine or tryptophan is absent in this CDR3, likely reflecting a read error. This chain connects TRBV6-5 to TRBJ1-2; D gene unclear. CDR3 size: 11 residues. Germline V gene lookup returns CDR1 MNHEY and CDR2 SVGAGI. The V end was cut by 0 bases, the J end by 11 bases, with 7 bases between. The chain's CDR3 is CASSYSGRYTL. The CDR3 DNA is TGTGCCAGCAGTTACTCTGGGAGATACACCCTC.

The chain has TRBV7-3 and TRBJ2-2; unclear D gene. CDR1 is SGHTA, CDR2 FQGTGA, per germline. V was cut by 2 bases and J by 0 bases, with 4 bases left in between. This CDR3 region has 14 residues. CDR3 sequence: CASSLAANTGELFF. The CDR3 DNA follows: TGTGCCAGCAGCTTAGCAGCGAACACCGGGGAGCTGTTTTTT.

This chain links TRBV6-5 with TRBJ1-2; TRBD1 matches at 7 bases. The CDR3 is 14 residues long. Looked up from germline, CDR1 is MNHEY and CDR2 is SVGAGI. Unmatched junction bases numbered 7, after V lost 1 base and J lost 8 bases. CDR3 DNA sequence: TGTGCCAGCAGTTACTATCAAGGGGGCGACGGCTACACCTTC. It is translated as CASSYYQGGDGYTF.